The 5 T cell receptor beta chains in this list originate from one sample, sequenced in a study of breast tumors, draining lymph nodes, adjacent tissues. From the multiplex PCR reads, TCRdb called clonotypes with MiXCR, one entry per CDR3 protein. The sample includes around 150,000 distinct CDR3 sequences, 20% to 25% of them seen just once. Breast cancer patients provided tissue from their axillary draining lymph nodes. The sample comprised axillary lymph node tissue. These receptor sequences come from a female donor with breast cancer. Some clones in this sample may be carry-over from other donors' samples.

This clonotype was counted at least ten times. The chain is built from TRBV9 and TRBJ1-3, with a tentative D call TRBD1 (5 bases). Germline CDR1 reads SGDLS; CDR2 reads YYNGEE. The CDR3 is made up of 16 amino acids. V lost 1 base, J lost 1 base, and 12 bases lay in between. CDR3 sequence: CASSVTGGGSGNTIYF. In DNA form, the CDR3 reads TGTGCCAGCAGCGTAACCGGGGGGGGTTCTGGAAACACCATATATTTT.

This clonotype came up many times. The V call is TRBV20-1, the J call TRBJ2-5; TRBD1 matches 9 bases. The CDR3 runs to 15 residues. The V gene end was trimmed by 3 bases and the J gene end by 4 bases; junction bases not matched to a gene: 9. Germline CDR1 DFQATT, CDR2 SNEGSKA (reference sequence). This CDR3 is CSASSGQGKGETQYF. CDR3 bases: TGCAGTGCTAGTTCTGGACAGGGGAAGGGAGAGACCCAGTACTTC.

J is TRBJ2-5 and V is TRBV12-3 or TRBV12-4, with a tentative D call TRBD2 (5 bases). V was trimmed by 0 bases and J by 6 bases, leaving 11 bases between them. This CDR3 comprises 14 residues. The CDR3 DNA reads TGTGCCAGCAGTTTAGCAAGCGGTAAAAAGACCCAGTACTTC. Protein: CASSLASGKKTQYF.

This clonotype was recorded many times. The chain is built from TRBV18 and TRBJ2-7; possible D gene TRBD1, 6 bases. With 2 bases removed from V and 6 bases from J, the gap between germline ends came to 17 bases. The germline V gene encodes CDR1 KGHSH and CDR2 LQKENI. The CDR3 is 15 amino acids. The CDR3 spells CASSPDTGKFGEQYF. Here the CDR3 DNA reads TGTGCCAGCTCACCAGATACAGGGAAATTCGGCGAGCAGTACTTC.

For this clonotype: A single base separates this from a much larger clone, so it may be a read error. The chain combines TRBV30 with TRBJ2-7, with 13 bases lining up with TRBD2. The junction had 5 bases not matched to a gene; V was cut back by 6 bases and J by 6 bases. Per the germline V gene, CDR1 is GTSNPN and CDR2 is SVGIG (reference sequence). The CDR3 runs to 13 residues. The CDR3 reads CACPGLAGPEQYF. In DNA, the CDR3 is TGTGCCTGTCCGGGACTAGCGGGACCCGAGCAGTACTTC.